A single sample gave rise to the 9 T cell receptor beta chains below, sequenced in a study of immune heterogeneity within non-small cell lung tumors. Per sample, approximately 580 ng of bulk tumor genomic DNA was the template used. Several spatially distant biopsies were obtained per primary tumor intraoperatively. Those enrolled were patients newly diagnosed with untreated non-small cell lung cancer and undergoing curative surgery. It was a multiplex PCR that amplified TCR beta CDR3, with 32 V and 13 J primers. Using its own MiXCR run on the multiplex PCR reads, TCRdb lists one record per CDR3 protein. The repertoire holds 20,000 to 25,000 distinct CDR3 sequences, with 25% to 30% as singletons. Sequenced sample: lung tumor tissue. The receptors stem from a man aged 35-49 years with non-small cell lung cancer.

In this sample, this clonotype turned up a few times. This rearrangement joins TRBV29-1 to TRBJ2-2; TRBD2 matches at 7 bases. The CDR3 is made up of 13 amino acids. V was pared by 7 bases and J by 7 bases, with 9 bases of the junction left unmatched. The V gene's germline CDR1 is SQVTM and CDR2 ANQGSEA. In nucleotides, the CDR3 is TGCAGCGCGGGGGGTAGGGGTGGCGGGGAGCTGTTTTTT. It encodes CSAGGRGGGELFF.

The V gene is TRBV11-1, the J gene TRBJ2-5; the D gene is possibly TRBD1 (6 bases). CDR3 length: 13 amino acids. Trimming took off 1 base at V and 5 bases at J, with 8 bases between the two ends. Germline CDR1 is SGHAT and CDR2 is FQDESV (reference sequence). CDR3 nucleotide sequence: TGTGCCAGCAGCTTAGGAAGGGGGGAGACCCAGTACTTC. Translated: CASSLGRGETQYF. The variable domain in full, completed from reference TRBV11-1 and TRBJ2-5, reads EAEVAQSPRYKITEKSQAVAFWCDPISGHATLYWYRQILGQGPELLVQFQDESVVDDSQLPKDRFSAERLKGVDSTLKIQPAELGDSAMYLCASSLGRGETQYFGPGTRLLVL.

Details on this clonotype: A much larger clone differs from this one at a single base, so this may be a read error. The V call is TRBV7-9, the J call TRBJ2-1; D may be TRBD1 (5 bases). The CDR3 is 14 residues long. V was cut by 5 bases and J by 7 bases, with 15 bases left in between. CDR1 is SEHNR and CDR2 is FQNEAQ in the germline V gene (reference sequence). CDR3 bases: TGTGCCAGCAGCCTCACCCAGGGTGCGAATGAGCAGTTCTTC. Translated, it gives CASSLTQGANEQFF.

The chain links TRBV5-1 to TRBJ2-7; D is possibly TRBD1 (6 bases). Germline V gene lookup returns CDR1 SGHRS and CDR2 YFSETQ. V gave up 5 bases and J gave up 4 bases, with 13 bases separating them. The CDR3 consists of 13 residues. In DNA form, the CDR3 reads TGCGCCAGCAGATCAGGGGAGTGGTACGAGCAGTACTTC. Protein product: CASRSGEWYEQYF.

This clonotype has a count of ten or more. This chain links TRBV30 with TRBJ1-5; TRBD1 matches 9 bases. This CDR3 has 15 residues. Germline V gene data show CDR1 as GTSNPN and CDR2 as SVGIG (reference sequence). V lost 3 bases, J lost 3 bases, and 6 bases stayed unmatched. CDR3 bases: TGTGCCTGGAGATCACAGGGGGCCACCAATCAGCCCCAGCATTTT. Translated, it gives CAWRSQGATNQPQHF. The full variable domain, its missing parts supplied by reference TRBV30 and TRBJ1-5, is SQTIHQWPATLVQPVGSPLSLECTVEGTSNPNLYWYRQAAGRGLQLLFYSVGIGQISSEVPQNLSASRPQDRQFILSSKKLLLSDSGFYLCAWRSQGATNQPQHFGDGTRLSIL.

This clonotype has only a few counts. J is TRBJ2-5 and V is TRBV9; weak D call: TRBD1 (5 bases). CDR1 and CDR2 from the germline V gene are SGDLS and YYNGEE. The CDR3 loop spans 15 amino acids. Trimming removed 0 bases at V and 5 bases at J, with 14 bases between. CDR3 sequence: CASSVDMAGYETQYF. CDR3 nucleotide sequence: TGTGCCAGCAGCGTAGATATGGCAGGGTATGAGACCCAGTACTTC.

This clonotype was counted at least ten times. The V gene is TRBV11-2, the J gene TRBJ2-7; D might be TRBD2 (6 bases). Deletions cut 5 bases from V and 3 bases from J, with 11 bases between. The CDR3 totals 13 residues. Germline V CDR1 and CDR2: SGHAT, FQNNGV. The CDR3 coding sequence is TGTGCCAGCAGCACGAGGGAGGTCTACGAGCAGTACTTC. Its translation: CASSTREVYEQYF.

In this sample, this clonotype turned up many times. This chain joins TRBV2 and TRBJ2-2; TRBD1 matches at 8 bases. CDR1 SNHLY and CDR2 FYNNEI come from the germline V gene. The CDR3 loop spans 17 amino acids. V lost 7 bases to trimming and J lost 0 bases; unmatched junction nucleotides: 10. CDR3 protein: CASIPSPGQANTGELFF. In DNA, the CDR3 is TGTGCCAGCATCCCCTCCCCGGGACAGGCGAACACCGGGGAGCTGTTTTTT.

Notes on this clonotype: A read error may be the cause here, since a much bigger clone is one base away. The V and J genes are TRBV12-5 and TRBJ1-1; D is undetermined. The germline V gene encodes CDR1 LGHNT and CDR2 FRNRAP. There are 12 residues in the CDR3. The CDR3 region is CASVLGNTEALF. CDR3 DNA: TGTGCTAGTGTTCTTGGGAACACTGAAGCTTTATTT.